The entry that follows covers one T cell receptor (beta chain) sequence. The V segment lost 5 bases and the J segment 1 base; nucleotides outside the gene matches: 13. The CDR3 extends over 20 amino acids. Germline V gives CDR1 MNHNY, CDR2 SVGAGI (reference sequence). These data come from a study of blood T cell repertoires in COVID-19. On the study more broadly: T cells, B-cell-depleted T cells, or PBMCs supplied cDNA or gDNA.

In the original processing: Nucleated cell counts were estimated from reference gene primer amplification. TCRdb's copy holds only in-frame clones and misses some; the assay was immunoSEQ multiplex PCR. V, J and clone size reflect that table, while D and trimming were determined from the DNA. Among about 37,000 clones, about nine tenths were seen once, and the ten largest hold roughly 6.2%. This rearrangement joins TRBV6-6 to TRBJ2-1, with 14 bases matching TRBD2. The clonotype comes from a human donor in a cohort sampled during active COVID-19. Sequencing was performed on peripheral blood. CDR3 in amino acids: CASSPPLGTSGGMSYNEQFF. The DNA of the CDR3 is TGTGCCAGCAGTCCCCCCCTCGGGACTAGCGGGGGCATGTCCTACAATGAGCAGTTCTTC.